This T cell receptor (beta chain) was identified during a study of blood T cell repertoires in COVID-19. Study information: Some COVID-19 samples were acute and others convalescent; all came from the United States, Italy and Spain. In each case, the material was cDNA or gDNA derived from T cells, B-cell-depleted T cells, or PBMCs.

Authors' analysis steps: For nucleated cells, counts were estimated from reference gene primer amplification. Sequenced by immunoSEQ multiplex PCR; TCRdb stores in-frame clones only, minus some. D and trimming come from the DNA, and the V and J calls and clone size come from that table. The sample lists roughly 64,000 clones; 80% to 90% were seen once. Germline loops: CDR1 MNHEY, CDR2 SVGEGT. The CDR3 has 18 amino acids. Trimming took 3 bases from V and 8 from J; bases not matched to a gene: 15. The sample comprised peripheral blood. The source of this sequence is a man over 45 with active COVID-19. V and J are TRBV6-2 or TRBV6-3 and TRBJ2-1; 11 bases are shared with TRBD1. As DNA, the CDR3 is TGTGCCAGCAGTTATCCCCACCACCGGACAGGGGGCGAGGATGAGCAGTTCTTC. Protein: CASSYPHHRTGGEDEQFF.